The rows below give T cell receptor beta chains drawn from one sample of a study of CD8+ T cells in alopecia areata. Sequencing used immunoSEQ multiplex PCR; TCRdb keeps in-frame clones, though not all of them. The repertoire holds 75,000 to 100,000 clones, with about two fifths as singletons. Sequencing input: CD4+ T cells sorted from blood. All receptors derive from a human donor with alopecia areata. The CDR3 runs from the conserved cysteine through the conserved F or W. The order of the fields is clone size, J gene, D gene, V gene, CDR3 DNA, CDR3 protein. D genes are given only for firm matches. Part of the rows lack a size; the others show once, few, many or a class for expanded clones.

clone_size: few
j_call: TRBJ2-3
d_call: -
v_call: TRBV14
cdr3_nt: TGTGCCAGCAGCCTAGGTCTCGTAGATACGCAGTATTTT
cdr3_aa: CASSLGLVDTQYF

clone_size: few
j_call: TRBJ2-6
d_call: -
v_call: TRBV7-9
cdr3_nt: TGTGCCAGCACCCCAGGGAAACCTGGGGCCAACGTCCTGACTTTC
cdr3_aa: CASTPGKPGANVLTF

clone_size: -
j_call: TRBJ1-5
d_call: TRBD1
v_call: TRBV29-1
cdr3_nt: TGCAGCGTTACGACAGGGGGGGGCAATCAGCCCCAGCATTTT
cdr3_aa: CSVTTGGGNQPQHF

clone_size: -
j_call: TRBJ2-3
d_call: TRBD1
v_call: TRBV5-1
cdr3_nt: TGCGCCAGCAGCCCGGACAGGTTCAGCACAGATACGCAGTATTTT
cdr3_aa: CASSPDRFSTDTQYF

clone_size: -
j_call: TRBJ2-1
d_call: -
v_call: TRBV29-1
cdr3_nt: TGCAGCGTGCCAGGGGAGGGGTTTCCCCGAAATGAGCAGTTCTTC
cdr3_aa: CSVPGEGFPRNEQFF

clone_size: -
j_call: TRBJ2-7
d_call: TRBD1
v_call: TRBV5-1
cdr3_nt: TGCGCCAGCAGCCAAGAGACAGGGATTGACGAGCAGTACTTC
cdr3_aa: CASSQETGIDEQYF

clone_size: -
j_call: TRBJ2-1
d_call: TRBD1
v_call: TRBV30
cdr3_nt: TGTGCCTGGGGAAGGACAGGTCGCTACAATGAGCAGTTCTTC
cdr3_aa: CAWGRTGRYNEQFF

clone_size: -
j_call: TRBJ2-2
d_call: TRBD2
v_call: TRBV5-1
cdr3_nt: TGCGCCAGCAGCTTGGTGAGGACTAGCGGGAGAGCGAACACCGGGGAGCTGTTTTTT
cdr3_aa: CASSLVRTSGRANTGELFF

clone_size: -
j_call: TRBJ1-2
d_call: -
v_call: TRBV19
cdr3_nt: TGTGCCAGTAGTATCTCTCCGGGGTCTGGCGGTGGCTACACCTTC
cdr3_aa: CASSISPGSGGGYTF

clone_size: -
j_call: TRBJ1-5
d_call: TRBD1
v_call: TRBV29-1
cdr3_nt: TGCAGCGCCGGGGACAGGATCAATCAGCCCCAGCATTTT
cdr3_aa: CSAGDRINQPQHF

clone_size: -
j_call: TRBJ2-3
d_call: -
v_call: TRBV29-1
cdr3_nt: TGCAGCGTTGCTAGGGGGACGAACACAGATACGCAGTATTTT
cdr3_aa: CSVARGTNTDTQYF

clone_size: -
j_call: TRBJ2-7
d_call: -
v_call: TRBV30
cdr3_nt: TGTGCCTGGAGTGTCGGAGGGAACTCCTACGAGCAGTACTTC
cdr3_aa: CAWSVGGNSYEQYF

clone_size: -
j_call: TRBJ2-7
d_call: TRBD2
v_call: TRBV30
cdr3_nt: TGTGCCTGGAGTGTATGGACTAGCGCCTACGAGCAGTACTTC
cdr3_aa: CAWSVWTSAYEQYF

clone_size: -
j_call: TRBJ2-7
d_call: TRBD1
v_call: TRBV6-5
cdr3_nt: TGTGCCAGCAGTCGTAACGACAGGGTTGAGCAGTACTTC
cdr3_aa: CASSRNDRVEQYF

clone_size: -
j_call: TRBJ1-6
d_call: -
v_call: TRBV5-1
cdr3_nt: TGCGCCAGCAGCTTGGGAGACAGAAATTCACCCCTCCACTTT
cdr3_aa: CASSLGDRNSPLHF

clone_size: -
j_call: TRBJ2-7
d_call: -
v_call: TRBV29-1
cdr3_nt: TGCAGCGTTGTGAGAGGGTTCGGCCTCTATGACGAGCAGTACTTC
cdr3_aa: CSVVRGFGLYDEQYF

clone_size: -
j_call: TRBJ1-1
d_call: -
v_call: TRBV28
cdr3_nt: TGTGCCAGCAGTAGCAGGCCATCTGGGACTGAAGCTTTCTTT
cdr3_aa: CASSSRPSGTEAFF

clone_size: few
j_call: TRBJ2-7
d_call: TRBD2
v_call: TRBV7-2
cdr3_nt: TGTGCCAGCAGCTTAGTTCTCCTAGCGGGACTATCCTCCTACGAGCAGTACTTC
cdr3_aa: CASSLVLLAGLSSYEQYF

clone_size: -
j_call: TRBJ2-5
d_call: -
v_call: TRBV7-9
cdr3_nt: TGTGCCAGCAGCTTAGCCCCCCAAGAGACCCAGTACTTC
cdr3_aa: CASSLAPQETQYF

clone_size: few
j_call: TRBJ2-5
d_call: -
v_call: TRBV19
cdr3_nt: TGTGCCAGTAGTGGGGACCGAGGAGAGACCCAGTACTTC
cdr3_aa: CASSGDRGETQYF

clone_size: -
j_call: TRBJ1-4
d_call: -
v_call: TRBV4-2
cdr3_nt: TGTGCCAGCAGCCAATTCGCGGGGCTTAATGAAAAACTGTTTTTT
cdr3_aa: CASSQFAGLNEKLFF

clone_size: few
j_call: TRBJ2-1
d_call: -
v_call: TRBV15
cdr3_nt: TGTGCCACCAGCAGAGAGCTAGGACCTCCATGGCACAATGAGCAGTTCTTC
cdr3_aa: CATSRELGPPWHNEQFF

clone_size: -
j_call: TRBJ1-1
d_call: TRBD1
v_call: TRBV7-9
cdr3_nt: TGTGCCAGCAGCCAGAGGACAGGGAGGAACACTGAAGCTTTCTTT
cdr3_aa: CASSQRTGRNTEAFF

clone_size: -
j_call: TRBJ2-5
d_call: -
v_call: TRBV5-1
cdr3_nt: TGCGCCAGCAGTATTACTCTGGGGCCACAAGAGACCCAGTACTTC
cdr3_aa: CASSITLGPQETQYF

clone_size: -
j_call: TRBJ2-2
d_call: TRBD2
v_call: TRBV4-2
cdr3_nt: TGTGCCAGCAGCCAAGACCGAGGACTAGCCCGAGACACCACCGGGGAGCTGTTTTTT
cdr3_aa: CASSQDRGLARDTTGELFF

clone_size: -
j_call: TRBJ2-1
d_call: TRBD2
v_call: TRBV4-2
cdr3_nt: TGTGCCAGCAGCCTCATAGCGGGAGATATAGGGAATGAGCAGTTCTTC
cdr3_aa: CASSLIAGDIGNEQFF

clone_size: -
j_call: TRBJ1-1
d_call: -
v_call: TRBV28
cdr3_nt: TGTGCCAGCAGGCCTGTTGACACCGAAGCTTTCTTT
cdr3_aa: CASRPVDTEAFF

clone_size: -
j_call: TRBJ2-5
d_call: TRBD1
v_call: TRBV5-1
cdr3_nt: TGCGCCAGCAGCTGGGGGACAGGGCAAGAGACCCAGTACTTC
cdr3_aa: CASSWGTGQETQYF